What follows are 5 T cell receptor beta chains derived from one specimen sequenced in a study of chemoradiotherapy in HPV16-positive cancers. Profiling relied on immunoSEQ multiplex PCR, and the TCRdb table lists in-frame clones only, not all of them. The sample holds about 32,000 clones, about 91% seen once. Specimen: blood, collected from a patient who underwent chemoradiotherapy. These receptors came from a human donor with HPV-associated anogenital cancer.

V is TRBV30 and J is TRBJ1-2; D perhaps matches TRBD1 (6 bases). This CDR3 has 12 residues. With 1 base removed from V and 7 bases from J, the gap between germline ends came to 10 bases. Germline assignment: CDR1 GTSNPN and CDR2 SVGIG (reference sequence). The CDR3 here is CAWSAGAFGYTF. The CDR3 DNA sequence: TGTGCCTGGAGTGCAGGGGCTTTTGGCTACACCTTC.

In its sample, this clone was seen once. The chain uses TRBV10-3 and TRBJ2-5; D is unclear. CDR3 size: 13 residues. CDR1 ENHRY and CDR2 SYGVKD come from the germline V gene. V lost 10 bases to trimming and J lost 3 bases, with 15 bases between them. This chain's CDR3 is CATTPDPEETQYF. Here the CDR3 DNA reads TGTGCCACAACCCCGGATCCCGAAGAGACCCAGTACTTC.

The chain recombines TRBV15 with TRBJ2-5; tentatively, D is TRBD2 (5 bases). Germline CDR1 and CDR2: LNHNV and YYDKDF (reference sequence). Trimming took 0 bases from V and 7 from J, leaving 12 bases between them. The CDR3 covers 14 residues. The CDR3 is CATSRDTGSGTQYF. The CDR3 DNA reads as TGTGCCACCAGCAGAGATACGGGGTCAGGGACCCAGTACTTC.

This clone was found a few times. The CDR3 DNA is TGTGCCAGCAGCTTATTTACAGGGGCGGCTGAGCAGTTCTTC. Translated: CASSLFTGAAEQFF. The chain has TRBV5-4 and TRBJ2-1, with 7 bases identical to TRBD1. After removal of 2 bases from V and 9 bases from J, the junction contained 8 bases not matched to a gene. Per the germline V gene, CDR1 is SGHNT and CDR2 is YYREEE (reference sequence). The CDR3 extends over 14 amino acids.

The chain combines TRBV5-8 with TRBJ1-2; D is ambiguous. V lost 2 bases to trimming and J lost 0 bases, with 8 bases between them. Germline assignment: CDR1 SGHTS and CDR2 YDEGEE. The CDR3 consists of 14 residues. The CDR3 sequence: CASSLTGANYGYTF. The CDR3 coding sequence is TGTGCCAGCAGCTTAACTGGGGCTAACTATGGCTACACCTTC.